Described below is a single TCR beta chain sequence and its context. The sample holds a few counts of this clonotype. This clone's antigen is unknown. Base quality data are lacking; no much larger clone is found one base away. Cut back by 11 bases and 4 bases, the V and J ends lie 18 bases apart. From its cysteine to its phenylalanine, the CDR3 spans 15 amino acids. This entry keeps only the CDR3 DNA: 45 bases, framed from base 1. CDR1 and CDR2 are drawn from the germline V gene: LGHNA, YNFKEQ. This sample was included in a study of T cell repertoires in cytomegalovirus infection (dated by TCRdb to the late 2010s). The study in broad terms: Recently identified HLA-C-restricted CMV epitopes, whose presentation resists viral immunomodulation, were targeted by peptide stimulations together with well-studied HLA-B-restricted epitopes. Donor HLA type was relevant to the analysis, because carriage of CMV infection together with the matching HLA type was indicated by public TCR beta signatures.

General conclusions and limits of the study: The ex vivo response was dominated by HLA-C-restricted CMV-specific TCR beta clonotypes, which also provided the single most frequent clonotype in two of eight donors. In both this cohort and an independent cohort of over 350 donors, the cumulative frequency of public TCR beta family members distinguished carriers of CMV infection plus the relevant HLA type.

The treatment or condition tag for this specimen amounts to: in vitro stimulation with specific CMV peptide epitopes to enrich CMV-specific T cells. TCRdb records Illumina HiSeq 1500 as the sequencer. TCRdb ran its own pipeline on the public reads, namely fastp trimming at Q25 and MiXCR clone calling, and kept in-frame beta chains. Each CDR3 protein gets just one entry, which takes the most common genes and DNA from the rows behind it. In this sample the table shows 600,000 to 700,000 distinct CDR3 sequences, around a third of which occur a single time. Together, the top ten hold 15% to 20% of the sample.

This receptor chain uses TRBV4-2 and TRBJ1-6; TRBD1 is perhaps the D gene, given 5 matching bases. The specimen comprised cultured PBMCs, sampled from culture after CMV antigen stimulation. The TCR originated in a human donor in good health (CMV status not recorded). Some clones in this sample may be carry-over from other donors' samples. The CDR3 corresponds to CARKEGARYNSPLHF. The nucleotide sequence is TGTGCCCGGAAGGAAGGGGCCCGTTATAATTCACCCCTCCACTTT.